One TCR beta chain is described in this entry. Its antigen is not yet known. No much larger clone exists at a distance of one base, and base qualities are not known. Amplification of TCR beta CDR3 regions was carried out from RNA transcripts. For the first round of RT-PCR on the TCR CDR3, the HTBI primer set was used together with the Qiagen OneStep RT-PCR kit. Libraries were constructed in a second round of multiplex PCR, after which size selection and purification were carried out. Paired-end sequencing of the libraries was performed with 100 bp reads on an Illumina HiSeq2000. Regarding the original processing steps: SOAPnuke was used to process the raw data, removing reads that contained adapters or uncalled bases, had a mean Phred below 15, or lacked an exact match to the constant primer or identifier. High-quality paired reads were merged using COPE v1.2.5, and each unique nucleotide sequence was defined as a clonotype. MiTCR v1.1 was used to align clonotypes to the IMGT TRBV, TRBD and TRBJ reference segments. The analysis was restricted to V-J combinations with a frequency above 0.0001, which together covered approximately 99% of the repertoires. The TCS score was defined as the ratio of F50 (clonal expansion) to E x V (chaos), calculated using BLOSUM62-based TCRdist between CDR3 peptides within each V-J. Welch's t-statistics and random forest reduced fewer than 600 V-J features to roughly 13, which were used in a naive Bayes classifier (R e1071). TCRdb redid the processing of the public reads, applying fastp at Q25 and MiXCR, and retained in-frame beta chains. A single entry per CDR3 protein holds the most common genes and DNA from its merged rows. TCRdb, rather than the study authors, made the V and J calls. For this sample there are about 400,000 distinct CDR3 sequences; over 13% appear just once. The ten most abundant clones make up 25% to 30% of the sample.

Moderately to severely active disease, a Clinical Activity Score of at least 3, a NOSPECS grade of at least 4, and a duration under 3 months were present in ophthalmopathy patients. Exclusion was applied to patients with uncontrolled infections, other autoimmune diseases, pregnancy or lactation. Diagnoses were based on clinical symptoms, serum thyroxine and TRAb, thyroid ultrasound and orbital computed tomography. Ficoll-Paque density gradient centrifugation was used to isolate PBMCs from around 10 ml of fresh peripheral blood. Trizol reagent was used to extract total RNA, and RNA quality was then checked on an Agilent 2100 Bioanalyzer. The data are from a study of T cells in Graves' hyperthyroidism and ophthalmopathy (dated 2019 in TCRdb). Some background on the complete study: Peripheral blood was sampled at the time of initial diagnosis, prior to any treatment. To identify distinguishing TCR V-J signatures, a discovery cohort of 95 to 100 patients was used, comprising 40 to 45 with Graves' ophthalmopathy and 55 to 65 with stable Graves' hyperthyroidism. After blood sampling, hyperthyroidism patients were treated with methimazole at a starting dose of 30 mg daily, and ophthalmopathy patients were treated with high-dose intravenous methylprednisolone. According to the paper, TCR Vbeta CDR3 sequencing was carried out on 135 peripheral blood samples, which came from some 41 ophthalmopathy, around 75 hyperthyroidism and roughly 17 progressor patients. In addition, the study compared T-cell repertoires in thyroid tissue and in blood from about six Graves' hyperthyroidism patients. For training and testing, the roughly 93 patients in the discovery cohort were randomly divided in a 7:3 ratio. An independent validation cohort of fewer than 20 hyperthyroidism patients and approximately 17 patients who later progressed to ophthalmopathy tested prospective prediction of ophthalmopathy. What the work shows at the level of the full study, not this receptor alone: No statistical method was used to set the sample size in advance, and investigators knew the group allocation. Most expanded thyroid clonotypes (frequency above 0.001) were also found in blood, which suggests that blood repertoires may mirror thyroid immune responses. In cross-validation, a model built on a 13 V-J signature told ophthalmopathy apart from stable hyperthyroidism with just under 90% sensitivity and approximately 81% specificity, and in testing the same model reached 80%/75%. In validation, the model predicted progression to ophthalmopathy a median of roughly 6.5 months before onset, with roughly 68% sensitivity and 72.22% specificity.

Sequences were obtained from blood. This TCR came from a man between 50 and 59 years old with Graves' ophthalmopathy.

Read as DNA, the sequence is TGTGCCAGCAGCCAAGATCGCGCCGGCCTTCAGTACTTC. The translation is CASSQDRAGLQYF. The V and J segments used are TRBV14 and TRBJ2-4, with the D gene not clear enough to name. V is cut by 0 bases and J by 11 bases, and the space between the germline ends is 11 bases. Inclusive of the bounding cysteine and phenylalanine, the CDR3 is 13 residues long. Kept here is only the CDR3 DNA, which spans 39 bases and is read in frame from base 1. Via the germline V gene, CDR1 is SGHDN and CDR2 FVKESK.